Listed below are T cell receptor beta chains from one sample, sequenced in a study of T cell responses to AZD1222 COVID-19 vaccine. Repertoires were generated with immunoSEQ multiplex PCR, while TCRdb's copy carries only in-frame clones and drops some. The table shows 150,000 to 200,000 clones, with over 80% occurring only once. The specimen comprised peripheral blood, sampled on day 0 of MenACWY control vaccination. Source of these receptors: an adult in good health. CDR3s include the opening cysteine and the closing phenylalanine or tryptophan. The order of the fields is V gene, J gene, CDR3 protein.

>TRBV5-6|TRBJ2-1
CASSSHGLAGDNEQFF
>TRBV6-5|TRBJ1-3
CASRGQGTINTIYF
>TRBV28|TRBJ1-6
CASTPRDRTNSPLHF
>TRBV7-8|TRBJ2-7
CASSPPGTATYEQYF
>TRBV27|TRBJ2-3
CASSPPRMSGSRYTDTQYF
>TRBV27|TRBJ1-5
CASSLGQGSHQPQHF
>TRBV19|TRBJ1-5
CASSLSTAGQPQHF
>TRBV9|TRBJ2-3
CASSDAPGLADRPSTDTQYF
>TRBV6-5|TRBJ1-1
CASMVGYTEAFF
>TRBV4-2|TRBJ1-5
CASSQVEWDQPQHF
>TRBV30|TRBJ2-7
CAWSVGGGYEQYF
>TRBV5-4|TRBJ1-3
CASSYRGSGNTIYF
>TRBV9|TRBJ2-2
CASSPPSLGTGELFF
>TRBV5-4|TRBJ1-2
CASSFGGLGYTF